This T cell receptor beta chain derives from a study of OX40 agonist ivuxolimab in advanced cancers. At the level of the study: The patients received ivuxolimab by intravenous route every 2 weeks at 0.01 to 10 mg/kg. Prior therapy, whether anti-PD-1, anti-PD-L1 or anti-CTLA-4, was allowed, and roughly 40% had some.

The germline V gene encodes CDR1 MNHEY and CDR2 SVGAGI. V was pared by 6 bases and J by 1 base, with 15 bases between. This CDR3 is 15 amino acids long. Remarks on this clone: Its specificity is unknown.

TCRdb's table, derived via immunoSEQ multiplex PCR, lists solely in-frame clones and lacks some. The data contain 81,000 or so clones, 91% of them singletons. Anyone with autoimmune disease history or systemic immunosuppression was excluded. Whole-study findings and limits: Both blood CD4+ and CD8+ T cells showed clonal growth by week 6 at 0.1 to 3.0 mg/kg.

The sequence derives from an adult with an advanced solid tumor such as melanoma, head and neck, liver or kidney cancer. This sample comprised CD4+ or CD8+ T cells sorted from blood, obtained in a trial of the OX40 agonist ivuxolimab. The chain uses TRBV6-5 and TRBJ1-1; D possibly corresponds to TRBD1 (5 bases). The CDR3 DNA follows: TGTGCCAGCAGCCTACAAGGGGAGGAGAACACTGAAGCTTTCTTT. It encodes CASSLQGEENTEAFF.